This entry concerns a single T cell receptor beta chain. Its target is not known. The sample comes from a study of cytomegalovirus exposure and HLA in healthy donors. Study at large: The 130 or so validation repertoires and the approximately 700 first-cohort repertoires shared a platform, a later analysis reported. Overall study findings and caveats: Most TCR sequences were seen very rarely across donors, but some public TCRs occurred in many. First-cohort TCR clusters tended to co-occur in the 90 to 150 validation repertoires, a later analysis found. The study labeled roughly 160 TCR beta chains cytomegalovirus-associated.

This CDR3 is built from 14 residues. With 6 bases clipped from V and 7 bases from J, the junction kept 10 bases outside the gene matches. Germline CDR1 is MDHEN and CDR2 is SYDVKM. Clones were read by immunoSEQ multiplex PCR, and TCRdb kept only the in-frame ones, dropping some. The sample has approximately 53,000 clones; roughly 92% are singletons. The material sequenced was PBMCs. This chain joins TRBV28 and TRBJ1-1; TRBD1 aligns across 8 bases. This clonotype was sampled from a young man in good health and CMV-seronegative. CDR3 DNA sequence: TGTGCCAGCAGCCTCCCAGGGGGCGACGGTGAAGCTTTCTTT. It encodes CASSLPGGDGEAFF. The full variable domain, in which reference TRBV28 and TRBJ1-1 provide the parts outside the CDR3, is DVKVTQSSRYLVKRTGEKVFLECVQDMDHENMFWYRQDPGLGLRLIYFSYDVKMKEKGDIPEGYSVSREKKERFSLILESASTNQTSMYLCASSLPGGDGEAFFGQGTRLTVV.